This TCR beta chain comes out of a study of long-term antiretroviral therapy in people with HIV. The authors ran the immunoSEQ assay, v3.0, at survey level. TCRdb's copy holds only in-frame clones and misses some; the assay was immunoSEQ multiplex PCR. The table has 24,000 or so clones, 65% to 85% seen once. Each donor had at least one pre-ART and at least two post-ART PBMC samples. It was in the United States that all participants with HIV were treated. The germline CDR1 and CDR2 sequences are MNHNY and SVGAGI (reference sequence). Deletions cut 9 bases from V and 7 bases from J, with 13 bases between. The CDR3 sequence is 12 residues long. Study observations and caveats: Clonal expansions arising prior to ART prevailed in the repertoire at every time point.

As concerns this clone: Its target is unknown.

The chain has TRBV6-6 and TRBJ2-1; D may be TRBD1 or TRBD2 (5 bases each). This clonotype originated in a young man with HIV. Sequencing used unsorted PBMCs, obtained around 4.2 years after starting antiretroviral therapy. The CDR3 coding sequence is TGTGCCAGTTGCGAGGGGAGAAATGAGCAGTTCTTC. This encodes CASCEGRNEQFF.